This T cell receptor (beta chain) was identified during a study of blood T cell repertoires in COVID-19. Turning to the study itself: Material from acute and convalescent COVID-19 was sourced from the United States, Italy and Spain. In each case, the material was cDNA or gDNA derived from T cells, B-cell-depleted T cells, or PBMCs.

In the original workflow: It was from reference gene primer amplification that nucleated cell counts were estimated. Assay used: immunoSEQ multiplex PCR; TCRdb lists only in-frame clones, some missing. V and J calls and clone size are given by that table; D and trimming were obtained from the DNA. The table has fewer than 85,000 clones, about four fifths seen once. Trimming cost V 5 bases and J 9 bases; bases outside gene matches: 8. CDR1 is SGHAT and CDR2 is FQNNGV in the germline V gene. CDR3 length: 15 residues. The specimen was peripheral blood. The chain carries TRBV11-2 and TRBJ2-1, with 12 positions matching TRBD2. The origin of this receptor is a human donor in a cohort sampled during active COVID-19. The DNA for the CDR3 is TGTGCCAGCAGCCGGCTAGCGGGGGGGCACTTTGAGCAGTTCTTC. Translating it yields CASSRLAGGHFEQFF.